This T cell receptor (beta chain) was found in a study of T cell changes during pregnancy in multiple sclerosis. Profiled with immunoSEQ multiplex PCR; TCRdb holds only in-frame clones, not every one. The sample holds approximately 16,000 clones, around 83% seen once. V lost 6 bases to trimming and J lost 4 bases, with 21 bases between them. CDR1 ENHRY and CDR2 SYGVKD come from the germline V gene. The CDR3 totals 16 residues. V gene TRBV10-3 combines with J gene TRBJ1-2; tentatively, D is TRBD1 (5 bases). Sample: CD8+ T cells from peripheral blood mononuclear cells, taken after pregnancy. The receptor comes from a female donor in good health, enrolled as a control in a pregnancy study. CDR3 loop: CAISPLISTAVYGYTF. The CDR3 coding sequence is TGTGCCATCAGCCCTCTAATTTCGACAGCAGTCTATGGCTACACCTTC.